Listed below are T cell receptor beta chains from one sample, sequenced in a study of T cell changes during pregnancy in multiple sclerosis. Profiling relied on immunoSEQ multiplex PCR, and the TCRdb table lists in-frame clones only, not all of them. The table lists 65,000 to 85,000 clones, about 93% of them singletons. The sequences come from peripheral blood, collected in the second trimester of pregnancy. Source of these receptors: a female donor in good health, enrolled as a control in a pregnancy study. CDR3s include the opening cysteine and the closing phenylalanine or tryptophan. The order of the fields is D gene, V gene, CDR3 length, J gene, clone size, CDR3 protein, CDR3 DNA. A D gene is named only where the DNA matches it firmly. Not all rows give a size; the values are once, few, many and, for expanded clones, a class.

>.|TRBV5-1|14|TRBJ1-3|.
CASRSLSSGNTIYF
TGCGCCAGCAGATCACTTAGCTCTGGAAACACCATATATTTT
>.|TRBV2|13|TRBJ2-7|.
CASTTEAGVEQYF
TGTGCCAGCACCACTGAGGCCGGGGTCGAGCAGTACTTC
>TRBD1|TRBV11-3|17|TRBJ2-3|.
CASSLGDRGHPTDTQYF
TGTGCCAGCAGCTTAGGGGACAGGGGCCACCCCACAGATACGCAGTATTTT
>.|TRBV4-1|16|TRBJ1-2|.
CASSQDPHMASYGYTF
TGCGCCAGCAGCCAAGATCCCCACATGGCCAGCTATGGCTACACCTTC
>TRBD1|TRBV7-9|14|TRBJ2-1|once
CASSLGQGYNEQFF
TGTGCCAGCAGCTTAGGACAGGGGTACAATGAGCAGTTCTTC
>.|TRBV11-2|14|TRBJ2-5|.
CASSLRTTQETQYF
TGTGCCAGCAGCTTAAGGACAACCCAAGAGACCCAGTACTTC
>.|TRBV2|14|TRBJ2-7|.
CASSLSGQSYEQYF
TGTGCCAGCAGCCTTTCGGGACAAAGCTACGAGCAGTACTTC
>.|TRBV7-9|13|TRBJ1-1|few
CASSLQENTEAFF
TGTGCCAGCAGCCTACAGGAGAACACTGAAGCTTTCTTT
>.|TRBV28|15|TRBJ2-7|.
CASSFGGGSGYEQYF
TGTGCCAGCAGTTTCGGTGGAGGCAGCGGCTACGAGCAGTACTTC
>.|TRBV19|15|TRBJ1-5|.
CASRDRQNSNQPQHF
TGTGCCAGTAGAGACAGGCAAAATAGCAATCAGCCCCAGCATTTT
>TRBD1|TRBV19|13|TRBJ1-5|few
CASSDRAGQPQHF
TGTGCCAGTAGCGACAGGGCGGGACAGCCCCAGCATTTT
>TRBD2|TRBV2|16|TRBJ2-5|.
CASAPGGEGRFLAQYF
TGTGCCAGCGCTCCTGGGGGGGAGGGCCGTTTTTTGGCCCAGTACTTC
>TRBD1|TRBV2|15|TRBJ1-3|.
CASRSPGQGRNTIYF
TGTGCCAGCAGGAGCCCGGGACAGGGACGAAACACCATATATTTT
>.|TRBV5-4|13|TRBJ2-7|once
CASSLGRTYEQYF
TGTGCCAGCAGCTTGGGGCGGACCTACGAGCAGTACTTC
>.|TRBV4-1|14|TRBJ2-2|once
CASSHEPTDRELFF
TGCGCCAGCAGCCATGAACCGACAGATCGGGAGCTGTTTTTT
>.|TRBV7-8|15|TRBJ2-2|.
CASSSRDSSTGELFF
TGTGCCAGCAGCTCCAGGGATAGTAGCACCGGGGAGCTGTTTTTT
>TRBD2|TRBV6-5|16|TRBJ2-2|.
CASSYPGGGPTGELFF
TGTGCCAGCAGTTACCCCGGGGGGGGGCCCACCGGGGAGCTGTTTTTT
>TRBD2|TRBV7-2|15|TRBJ2-1|.
CASSSLAVEPNEQFF
TGTGCCAGCAGCTCACTAGCGGTGGAACCCAATGAGCAGTTCTTC
>TRBD1|TRBV29-1|9|TRBJ2-7|.
CSRAGTDLF
TGCAGCCGCGCCGGGACAGATCTATTC
>.|TRBV6-5|16|TRBJ2-7|.
CASSYSKARGSYEQYF
TGTGCCAGCAGTTACTCGAAGGCAAGGGGGTCCTACGAGCAGTACTTC
>.|TRBV2|10|TRBJ2-1|.
CASSSNEQFF
TGTGCCAGCAGCAGCAATGAGCAGTTCTTC
>TRBD1|TRBV27|14|TRBJ1-5|.
CASRLGGPNQPQHF
TGTGCCAGCAGGTTAGGGGGCCCTAATCAGCCCCAGCATTTT